The 10 T cell receptor beta chains below all came from one sample that was sequenced in a study of PD-1 blockade in classical Hodgkin lymphoma. Exposure to brentuximab vedotin varied, and each patient had relapsed following autologous stem cell transplantation. Clones were read by immunoSEQ multiplex PCR, and TCRdb kept only the in-frame ones, dropping some. The sample records 6,000 to 6,500 clones, about 80% being singletons. The material sequenced was peripheral blood mononuclear cells (PBMCs), taken at baseline. These receptors were obtained from a human donor with classical Hodgkin lymphoma.

V usage is TRBV19 and J usage is TRBJ2-2; 7 bases agree with TRBD1. Per germline, CDR1 LNHDA and CDR2 SQIVND (reference sequence). The CDR3 sequence is 15 residues long. J lost 5 bases, V lost 7 bases, and 10 bases had no gene match. The CDR3 spells CASTPGTVGTGELFF. CDR3 in DNA: TGTGCCAGTACCCCCGGGACAGTTGGGACCGGGGAGCTGTTTTTT.

The rearrangement links TRBV28 to TRBJ2-7; D is unresolved. V was clipped by 6 bases and J by 0 bases, with 6 bases between them. In germline, CDR1 is MDHEN, CDR2 SYDVKM. This CDR3 comprises 12 residues. This CDR3 reads CASRESSYEQYF. The CDR3 DNA reads TGTGCCAGCAGGGAAAGCTCCTACGAGCAGTACTTC.

V is TRBV27 and J is TRBJ1-2, with D perhaps TRBD1 (6 bases). Trimming removed 5 bases at V and 1 base at J, with 17 bases between. The CDR3 runs to 16 residues. Germline lookup yields CDR1 MNHEY and CDR2 SMNVEV (reference sequence). CDR3: CASSPQMTGLNYGYTF. In DNA, the CDR3 is TGTGCCAGCAGTCCTCAGATGACAGGCCTTAACTATGGCTACACCTTC.

The chain uses TRBV7-9 and TRBJ2-1; no clear D. Germline V lookup: CDR1 SEHNR, CDR2 FQNEAQ (reference sequence). This CDR3 region has 16 residues. Trimming took off 1 base at V and 0 bases at J, with 10 bases between the two ends. Here the CDR3 DNA reads TGTGCCAGCAGCTTAGTTCGGCAGGCCTCCTACAATGAGCAGTTCTTC. Translation gives CASSLVRQASYNEQFF. Full variable domain (rest looked up from reference TRBV7-9 and TRBJ2-1): DTGVSQNPRHKITKRGQNVTFRCDPISEHNRLYWYRQTLGQGPEFLTYFQNEAQLEKSRLLSDRFSAERPKGSFSTLEIQRTEQGDSAMYLCASSLVRQASYNEQFFGPGTRLTVL.

The chain joins TRBV27 to TRBJ1-6; possible D gene TRBD1, 6 bases. Trimming cost V 3 bases and J 0 bases, with 15 bases left between them. Germline CDR1 and CDR2: MNHEY and SMNVEV (reference sequence). This CDR3 spans 18 amino acids. CDR3 amino acids: CASSLGGPFSSYNSPLHF. The CDR3 DNA reads as TGTGCCAGCAGTTTGGGGGGGCCCTTTAGCTCCTATAATTCACCCCTCCACTTT.

The chain recombines TRBV9 with TRBJ2-1; D unclear. Germline CDR1 and CDR2: SGDLS and YYNGEE. V lost 3 bases to trimming and J lost 0 bases, with 10 bases between them. This CDR3 is 15 amino acids long. CDR3 in DNA: TGTGCCAGCAGCGAAACCTTAGTCTCCTACAATGAGCAGTTCTTC. This gives the protein CASSETLVSYNEQFF.

The V gene is TRBV5-1, the J gene TRBJ2-3; the D call may be TRBD1 or TRBD2 (5 bases each). Looked up from germline, CDR1 is SGHRS and CDR2 is YFSETQ. V lost 4 bases and J 10 bases, leaving 16 bases between the germline ends. This CDR3 has 13 amino acids. CDR3 sequence reads: CASSGGTGFPQYF. The CDR3 nucleotides read TGCGCCAGCAGCGGGGGTACTGGGTTCCCGCAGTATTTT.

This chain uses TRBV9 with TRBJ2-1, with TRBD2 identical over 10 bases. The V and J ends lost 0 bases and 0 bases, in that order; junction bases with no gene match: 6. The CDR3 contains 18 residues. Germline assignment: CDR1 SGDLS and CDR2 YYNGEE. DNA for the CDR3: TGTGCCAGCAGCGTAGGAGCGGGAGGGCCTAGCTCCTACAATGAGCAGTTCTTC. It yields the protein CASSVGAGGPSSYNEQFF.

V usage is TRBV5-1 and J usage is TRBJ1-1; D is unresolved. Germline V CDR1 and CDR2: SGHRS, YFSETQ. The CDR3 spans 14 residues. V was cut by 5 bases and J by 0 bases, with 11 bases left in between. The CDR3 reads CASSRSALNTEAFF. Here the CDR3 DNA reads TGCGCCAGCAGTCGTTCAGCACTGAACACTGAAGCTTTCTTT.

The V call is TRBV7-7, the J call TRBJ2-6, with unresolved D. Germline CDR1 SSHAT, CDR2 FNYEAQ (reference sequence). Trimming took off 5 bases at V and 5 bases at J, with 22 bases between the two ends. CDR3 length equals 18 residues. The CDR3 loop reads CASSASIVPQSRANVLTF. CDR3 DNA: TGTGCCAGCAGCGCGTCAATAGTGCCACAAAGTCGGGCCAACGTCCTGACTTTC.